These 4 T cell receptor beta chains were sequenced from one sample in a study of STAT5B mutations in CD4+ large granular lymphocyte leukemia. The table came from immunoSEQ multiplex PCR; TCRdb's copy has only in-frame clones and leaves some out. The sample records 31,000 or so clones, roughly 84% being singletons. Material: CD4+ T cells from blood buffy coats. These receptors originate from a human donor in good health.

The V and J genes are TRBV6-5 and TRBJ2-7, with D perhaps TRBD1 (6 bases). This CDR3 has 14 amino acids. The germline V and J ends were trimmed by 10 bases and 5 bases, with 21 bases remaining between them. In germline, CDR1 is MNHEY, CDR2 SVGAGI. This chain's CDR3 is CATRIPGVENEQYF. In nucleotides, the CDR3 is TGTGCCACCCGAATACCAGGGGTTGAGAACGAGCAGTACTTC.

The V and J genes are TRBV11-3 and TRBJ1-4; tentatively, D is TRBD1 (5 bases). The CDR3 has 13 amino acids. The V and J ends lost 5 bases and 8 bases respectively, with 12 bases between them. Germline V gene data show CDR1 as SGHNT and CDR2 as YENEEA. The CDR3 region has the DNA TGTGCCAGCAGCCCAGGGTCAGACGAAAAACTGTTTTTT. The encoded protein is CASSPGSDEKLFF.

In this sample, this clone turned up a few times. The V and J genes are TRBV2 and TRBJ1-4; no clear D. The CDR3 runs 12 residues. Germline assignment: CDR1 SNHLY and CDR2 FYNNEI. V lost 6 bases, J lost 5 bases, and 7 bases lay in between. The CDR3 spells CASRRVNEKLFF. The CDR3 nucleotides are TGTGCCAGCAGGAGGGTCAATGAAAAACTGTTTTTT.

Written as DNA, the CDR3 is TGTGCCAGCAGCCAAGATCTCGCGGGTTCAGTGGGAAACTATGGCTACACCTTC. It encodes CASSQDLAGSVGNYGYTF. J is TRBJ1-2 and V is TRBV4-2, with D hard to call. The CDR3 has 18 residues. Deletions cut 0 bases from V and 2 bases from J, with 19 bases between. Germline CDR1 is LGHNA and CDR2 is YNFKEQ.